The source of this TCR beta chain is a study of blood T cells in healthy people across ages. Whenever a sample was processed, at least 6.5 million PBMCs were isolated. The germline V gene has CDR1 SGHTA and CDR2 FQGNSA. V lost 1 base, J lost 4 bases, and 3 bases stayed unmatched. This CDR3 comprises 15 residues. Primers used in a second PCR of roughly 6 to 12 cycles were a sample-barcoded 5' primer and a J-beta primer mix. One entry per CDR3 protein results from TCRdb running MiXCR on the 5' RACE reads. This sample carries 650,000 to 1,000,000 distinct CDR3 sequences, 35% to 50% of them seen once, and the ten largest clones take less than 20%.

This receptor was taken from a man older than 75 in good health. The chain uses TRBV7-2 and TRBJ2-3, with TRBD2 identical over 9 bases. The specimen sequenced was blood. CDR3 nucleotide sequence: TGTGCCAGCAGCTTAGGCGGGAGGGTGTCAGATACGCAGTATTTT. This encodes CASSLGGRVSDTQYF. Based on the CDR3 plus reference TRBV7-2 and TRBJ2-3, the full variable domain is GAGVSQSPSNKVTEKGKDVELRCDPISGHTALYWYRQSLGQGLEFLIYFQGNSAPDKSGLPSDRFSAERTGGSVSTLTIQRTQQEDSAVYLCASSLGGRVSDTQYFGPGTRLTVL.